This T cell receptor beta chain was recovered during a study of blood T cells in healthy people across ages. Study-level results: Roughly linear declines in TCR beta diversity per million T cells occurred with age. Compared with aged donors, long-lived donors showed fewer expanded clones, suggesting selection.

As for this clonotype: The antigen is unknown.

Combining a sample-barcoded 5' primer with a J-beta primer mix, a second PCR ran for roughly 6 to 12 cycles. MiXCR, applied by TCRdb to the 5' RACE reads, yields one record per CDR3 protein. The sample records roughly 1.5 million distinct CDR3 sequences, roughly two fifths being singletons. The study isolated at least 6.5 million PBMCs from each sample. J was trimmed by 9 bases and V by 1 base; bases with no gene match: 5. The germline CDR1 and CDR2 sequences are SNHLY and FYNNEI. This CDR3 comprises 15 residues. The receptor was isolated from a woman aged 18-29 years in good health. Sequenced sample: blood. This chain links TRBV2 with TRBJ2-7; 14 nucleotides line up with TRBD2. DNA of the CDR3: TGTGCCAGCAGTGAAGGACTAGCGGGGGGGGTTCGGCAGTACTTC. This encodes CASSEGLAGGVRQYF.